Below are 17 T cell receptor beta chains sequenced from a single sample in a study of cytomegalovirus exposure and HLA in healthy donors. A multiplex PCR was run with 60 Vbeta primers and 13 Jbeta primers. Sequencing was performed with immunoSEQ multiplex PCR; in TCRdb, only in-frame clones are kept and a portion is missing. The sample records about 160,000 clones, approximately 84% being singletons. The sequencing input was PBMCs. The receptors come from a man between 18 and 29 years old in good health and CMV-seropositive.

This clone was detected once. The V and J genes are TRBV19 and TRBJ1-3; tentative D call: TRBD1 (6 bases). With 2 bases removed from V and 3 bases from J, the gap between germline ends came to 14 bases. This CDR3 has 16 amino acids. Germline values: CDR1 LNHDA, CDR2 SQIVND (reference sequence). As DNA, the CDR3 is TGTGCCAGTAGTATATCTACGACAGGAGTTGGAAACACCATATATTTT. This codes for CASSISTTGVGNTIYF.

On this clone: This same CDR3 is encoded by further DNA sequences in the sample. The V and J genes are TRBV29-1 and TRBJ1-5, with TRBD1 matching 9 bases. CDR1 is SQVTM and CDR2 is ANQGSEA in the germline V gene. The CDR3 spans 13 residues. The J segment lost 2 bases and the V segment lost 6 bases, leaving 2 bases of the junction unmatched. For the CDR3, the DNA is TGCAGCGTACGGACAGGGGGCAATCAGCCCCAGCATTTT. Translating it yields CSVRTGGNQPQHF.

This clone has only one observation. This chain joins TRBV19 and TRBJ2-3, with D perhaps matching TRBD1 (6 bases). The length of the CDR3 is 15 residues. Trimming cost V 6 bases and J 3 bases, with 16 bases left between them. Germline CDR1 and CDR2: LNHDA and SQIVND (reference sequence). CDR3 loop: CASRLTGLKTDTQYF. CDR3 nucleotide sequence: TGTGCCAGTAGATTAACAGGGTTGAAAACAGATACGCAGTATTTT.

A few counts support this clone. This chain connects TRBV2 to TRBJ1-5; a possible D gene is TRBD1 (5 bases). The V and J ends lost 5 bases and 4 bases respectively, with 9 bases between them. The germline gives CDR1 SNHLY, CDR2 FYNNEI. The CDR3 runs to 13 residues. CDR3 amino acids: CASSPGWNQPQHF. The CDR3 bases are TGTGCCAGCAGTCCAGGGTGGAATCAGCCCCAGCATTTT. Full variable domain (outside the CDR3, taken from reference TRBV2 and TRBJ1-5): EPEVTQTPSHQVTQMGQEVILRCVPISNHLYFYWYRQILGQKVEFLVSFYNNEISEKSEIFDDQFSVERPDGSNFTLKIRSTKLEDSAMYFCASSPGWNQPQHFGDGTRLSIL.

The V gene is TRBV7-8, the J gene TRBJ1-2, with D possibly being TRBD1 (6 bases). Germline assignment: CDR1 SGHVS and CDR2 FQNEAQ. Trimming took 5 bases from V and 1 from J, leaving 17 bases between them. This CDR3 has 16 amino acids. CDR3 residues: CASSPSATGRNYGYTF. The CDR3 region has the DNA TGTGCCAGCAGCCCCTCGGCGACAGGTCGTAACTATGGCTACACCTTC.

The chain combines TRBV5-6 with TRBJ2-2; D possibly corresponds to TRBD1 (5 bases). This CDR3 comprises 16 residues. Germline V gives CDR1 SGHDT, CDR2 YYEEEE. Between the trimmed V and J ends, which lost 4 bases and 1 base, there was a span of 14 bases. The CDR3 coding sequence is TGTGCCAGCAGCCCCCGGACACGGATGAACACCGGGGAGCTGTTTTTT. This gives the protein CASSPRTRMNTGELFF. The full variable domain, its missing parts supplied by reference TRBV5-6 and TRBJ2-2, is DAGVTQSPTHLIKTRGQQVTLRCSPKSGHDTVSWYQQALGQGPQFIFQYYEEEERQRGNFPDRFSGHQFPNYSSELNVNALLLGDSALYLCASSPRTRMNTGELFFGEGSRLTVL.

The chain joins TRBV5-6 to TRBJ2-5; 7 nucleotides match TRBD1. The CDR3 covers 15 residues. Germline values: CDR1 SGHDT, CDR2 YYEEEE. J was trimmed by 2 bases and V by 1 base; bases with no gene match: 5. CDR3 protein: CASSLRGRFQETQYF. The DNA for the CDR3 is TGTGCCAGCAGCTTGAGGGGGCGGTTTCAAGAGACCCAGTACTTC.

The rearrangement joins TRBV30 to TRBJ1-5; TRBD1 aligns across 8 bases. With 0 bases clipped from V and 0 bases from J, the junction kept 7 bases outside the gene matches. This CDR3 region has 17 residues. Per the germline V gene, CDR1 is GTSNPN and CDR2 is SVGIG (reference sequence). The CDR3 reads CAWSVPTQGGSNQPQHF. CDR3 in DNA: TGTGCCTGGAGTGTACCTACACAGGGGGGTAGCAATCAGCCCCAGCATTTT.

DNA of the CDR3: TGTGCCAGCAGCGGTAACTACTTTGGCTGGGAGCAGTACTTC. It is translated as CASSGNYFGWEQYF. The chain joins TRBV5-6 to TRBJ2-7; D is undetermined. CDR1 SGHDT and CDR2 YYEEEE come from the germline V gene. The CDR3 covers 14 residues. Trimming cost V 4 bases and J 7 bases, with 18 bases left between them.

This clone was seen more than once but under ten times. The J gene is TRBJ2-1, the V gene TRBV25-1; TRBD1 matches 12 bases. CDR3 length: 17 residues. V was pared by 4 bases and J by 12 bases, with 16 bases of the junction left unmatched. Germline V CDR1 and CDR2: MGHDK, SYGVNS. The CDR3 reads CASSAVPGQGAFAGQFF. For the CDR3, the DNA is TGTGCCAGCAGTGCGGTACCGGGACAGGGGGCTTTCGCAGGGCAGTTCTTC.

The V gene is TRBV7-2, the J gene TRBJ2-5; 8 nucleotides align to TRBD2. J lost 1 base, V lost 5 bases, and 3 bases had no gene match. Germline assignment: CDR1 SGHTA and CDR2 FQGNSA. There are 14 residues in the CDR3. The CDR3 protein is CASSLLAAQETQYF. The CDR3 nucleotides read TGTGCCAGCAGCCTACTAGCGGCCCAAGAGACCCAGTACTTC.

The J gene is TRBJ1-3, the V gene TRBV19; D gene unclear. V was shortened by 9 bases and J by 4 bases, with 19 bases between the two germline ends. The germline V gene has CDR1 LNHDA and CDR2 SQIVND (reference sequence). This CDR3 comprises 15 residues. For the CDR3, the DNA is TGTGCCAGCAGACCCGACGGGAGAATGGGAAACACCATATATTTT. It codes for CASRPDGRMGNTIYF.

CDR3 bases: TGTGCCAGCAGCCCGTGGACTAGAAGTCCCAATGAGCAGTTCTTC. This sequence encodes CASSPWTRSPNEQFF. The chain links TRBV5-8 to TRBJ2-1; 7 nucleotides match TRBD2. The CDR3 runs 15 residues. V lost 4 bases, J lost 6 bases, and 10 bases stayed unmatched. The V gene's germline CDR1 is SGHTS and CDR2 YDEGEE.

The rearrangement links TRBV4-3 to TRBJ1-6; possibly TRBD1 for D (5 bases). CDR1 is LGHNA and CDR2 is YSLEER in the germline V gene. V was clipped by 0 bases and J by 7 bases, with 10 bases between them. This CDR3 comprises 15 residues. The CDR3 is CASSQERQGNSPLHF. CDR3 nucleotide sequence: TGCGCCAGCAGCCAAGAACGGCAGGGAAATTCACCCCTCCACTTT.

This clone has just a few counts. V usage is TRBV12-5 and J usage is TRBJ1-2, with TRBD1 matching 7 bases. With V trimmed by 3 bases and J by 6 bases, 7 bases remained unmatched. CDR1 is LGHNT and CDR2 is FRNRAP in the germline V gene. This CDR3 has 14 residues. The CDR3 region has the DNA TGTGCTAGTGGTTTCAACAGGGGAAGGAATGGCTACACCTTC. This gives the protein CASGFNRGRNGYTF.

The chain combines TRBV18 with TRBJ1-2, with 10 bases fitting TRBD1. There are 17 residues in the CDR3. Per germline, CDR1 KGHSH and CDR2 LQKENI. V shed 0 bases, J shed 6 bases, and the junction held 10 bases outside the gene matches. In nucleotides, the CDR3 is TGTGCCAGCTCACCACCCAGGATAGGACAGGGGGTGAATGGCTACACCTTC. Amino acids: CASSPPRIGQGVNGYTF.

The V and J genes are TRBV5-1 and TRBJ1-3; 7 bases are a match to TRBD1. The V gene's germline CDR1 is SGHRS and CDR2 YFSETQ. V shed 0 bases and J 3 bases; nucleotides not matched to a gene: 6. The CDR3 totals 16 residues. This CDR3 is CASSLGQGASGNTIYF. The DNA for the CDR3 is TGCGCCAGCAGCTTGGGACAGGGAGCGAGTGGAAACACCATATATTTT.